A single sample is the source of the 32 T cell receptor beta chains below, sequenced in a study of blood T cells in healthy people across ages. Next came a second PCR, run for about 7 to 12 cycles, which used a sample-barcoded 5' primer along with a J-beta primer mix. TCRdb called the 5' RACE reads again in MiXCR, with one record for every CDR3 protein. This sample has around 2 million distinct CDR3 sequences, with around 42% found just once. Sample: blood. Receptor source: a human donor in good health.

The chain couples TRBV9 to TRBJ2-1; D may be TRBD1 or TRBD2 (5 bases each). The closer fit of TRBJ2-7 to the DNA end suggests the J call may be wrong. The CDR3 consists of 17 residues. Germline values: CDR1 SGDLS, CDR2 YYNGEE. The CDR3 DNA reads TGTGCCAGCAGCTATAATCCGGGGACCAATACCTACAATGAGCAGTACTTC. It encodes CASSYNPGTNTYNEQYF.

In the case of this clonotype: This may be a read error, as it is one base from a much larger clone. V is TRBV6-2 or TRBV6-3 and J is TRBJ2-5; TRBD2 matches 9 bases. Trimming removed 3 bases from V and 11 bases from J; junction bases left unmatched: 10. Germline V lookup: CDR1 MNHEY, CDR2 SVGEGT. The CDR3 is 14 residues long. This chain's CDR3 is CASSYGTSSNEQYF. Written as DNA, the CDR3 is TGTGCCAGCAGTTATGGGACTAGCAGCAATGAGCAGTACTTC.

This clonotype was seen a few times. The chain couples TRBV10-3 to TRBJ1-1; D perhaps matches TRBD1 (6 bases). The ends were cut back, 10 bases at V and 2 bases at J, with 14 bases in the middle. The CDR3 loop spans 13 amino acids. Per the germline V gene, CDR1 is ENHRY and CDR2 is SYGVKD. The CDR3 is CATGRTDNTEAFF. Written as DNA, the CDR3 is TGTGCCACCGGTAGGACAGACAACACTGAAGCTTTCTTT.

The V gene is TRBV20-1, the J gene TRBJ1-2; D possibly corresponds to TRBD1 (5 bases). The CDR3 has 13 amino acids. Deletions cut 6 bases from V and 1 base from J, with 12 bases between. Germline assignment: CDR1 DFQATT and CDR2 SNEGSKA (reference sequence). The CDR3: CSASDRYNYGYTF. The CDR3 region has the DNA TGCAGTGCCAGTGACAGATATAACTATGGCTACACCTTC.

The chain couples TRBV7-2 to TRBJ1-1; 7 bases align to TRBD1. V gave up 3 bases and J gave up 1 base; unmatched junction bases: 5. Per the germline V gene, CDR1 is SGHTA and CDR2 is FQGNSA. This CDR3 spans 15 amino acids. The CDR3 DNA sequence: TGTGCCAGCAGCTTTTACACAGGGGAGAACACTGAAGCTTTCTTT. It codes for CASSFYTGENTEAFF.

V and J are TRBV4-3 and TRBJ2-4; D possibly corresponds to TRBD1 (6 bases). Near its end, the DNA agrees better with TRBJ2-1, so the J call may be wrong. Germline CDR1 is LGHNA and CDR2 is YSLEER. The CDR3 length is 15 residues. The CDR3 loop is CASSQDPDSFYEQFF. CDR3 in DNA: TGCGCCAGCAGCCAAGACCCGGACAGCTTTTACGAGCAGTTCTTC.

The table lists this clonotype with a few counts. The V call is TRBV2, the J call TRBJ1-6; the match to TRBD1 covers 7 bases. Germline V lookup: CDR1 SNHLY, CDR2 FYNNEI. There are 15 residues in the CDR3. The V segment lost 1 base and the J segment 8 bases; nucleotides outside the gene matches: 5. The CDR3 is CASSEGQGRYSPLHF. In DNA form, the CDR3 reads TGTGCCAGCAGTGAAGGACAGGGCAGATATTCACCCCTCCACTTT.

This clonotype turned up a few times. This chain links TRBV7-2 with TRBJ2-6; possibly TRBD1 for D (5 bases). Germline CDR1 SGHTA, CDR2 FQGNSA. Trimming stripped 5 bases from V and 2 bases from J, with 16 bases between. The CDR3 runs to 17 residues. The CDR3 sequence is CASSPPPRAAGANVLTF. The DNA for the CDR3 is TGTGCCAGCAGCCCCCCCCCCAGGGCGGCTGGGGCCAACGTCCTGACTTTC.

This clonotype was detected only a few times. The CDR3 bases are TGTGCCAGCAGTGCGACAGGGATCACCTACGAGCAGTACTTC. Amino acids: CASSATGITYEQYF. The chain employs TRBV7-2 and TRBJ2-7; 7 bases match TRBD1. The CDR3 has 14 residues. Germline V gene data show CDR1 as SGHTA and CDR2 as FQGNSA. V gave up 6 bases and J gave up 2 bases; unmatched junction bases: 7.

There are many counts of this clonotype. V is TRBV6-5 and J is TRBJ2-4; 7 nucleotides line up with TRBD1. Germline assignment: CDR1 MNHEY and CDR2 SVGAGI. The CDR3 is 15 residues long. Germline trimming cut 2 bases from V and 13 bases from J; bases unmatched to any gene: 14. CDR3 region: CASSYTIQGSSEQYF. The CDR3 DNA reads as TGTGCCAGCAGTTACACAATACAGGGGTCGAGTGAGCAGTACTTC.

CDR3 region: CASSLETPGAYEQYF. CDR3 DNA sequence: TGCGCCAGCAGCTTAGAGACACCCGGGGCCTACGAGCAGTACTTC. The rearrangement links TRBV5-1 to TRBJ2-4; weak D call: TRBD2 (5 bases). The end of the DNA is better explained by TRBJ2-7, so the J call may be wrong. The germline V gene encodes CDR1 SGHRS and CDR2 YFSETQ. This CDR3 region has 15 residues.

This clonotype came up many times. The V call is TRBV11-2, the J call TRBJ1-2; tentatively, D is TRBD1 (5 bases). The CDR3 consists of 14 residues. V was shortened by 2 bases and J by 8 bases, with 15 bases between the two germline ends. The germline V gene has CDR1 SGHAT and CDR2 FQNNGV. The CDR3 spells CASSLSQGGYGYTF. Here the CDR3 DNA reads TGTGCCAGCAGCTTAAGCCAGGGAGGTTACGGCTACACCTTC.

The table lists this clonotype with a few counts. This chain joins TRBV29-1 and TRBJ2-1, with TRBD2 identical over 11 bases. The CDR3 runs 12 residues. The germline V gene encodes CDR1 SQVTM and CDR2 ANQGSEA. The CDR3 loop reads CSGTSGYNEQFF. The CDR3 DNA reads TGCAGTGGGACTAGCGGCTACAATGAGCAGTTCTTC.

This chain uses TRBV3-1 with TRBJ2-4, with 9 bases that match TRBD2. The DNA end is a closer match to TRBJ2-7, so the J assignment may be wrong. CDR3 length: 16 amino acids. Germline-derived CDR1 and CDR2 are LGHDT and YNNKEL (reference sequence). The CDR3 region is CASSPPLGGGAAEQYF. CDR3 coding DNA: TGTGCCAGCAGCCCACCCCTAGGCGGGGGGGCGGCCGAGCAGTACTTC.

This sequence joins TRBV27 and TRBJ2-3, with D perhaps given as TRBD1 or TRBD2 (5 bases each). Germline lookup yields CDR1 MNHEY and CDR2 SMNVEV (reference sequence). The CDR3 is 15 residues long. The V and J ends lost 7 bases and 5 bases respectively, with 19 bases between them. CDR3 loop: CASKPGPRAGDTQYF. Written as DNA, the CDR3 is TGTGCCAGCAAACCGGGACCCAGGGCGGGAGATACGCAGTATTTT.

The chain employs TRBV6-5 and TRBJ2-7; no clear D. Per the germline V gene, CDR1 is MNHEY and CDR2 is SVGAGI. V shed 2 bases and J shed 2 bases, with 13 bases lying between them. CDR3 size: 15 residues. The CDR3 DNA follows: TGTGCCAGCAGTTACGACGGATCCCTCCCCTACGAGCAGTACTTC. Translating gives CASSYDGSLPYEQYF.

This clonotype was seen more than once but under ten times. J is TRBJ2-2 and V is TRBV20-1, with no clear D. Germline CDR1 DFQATT, CDR2 SNEGSKA (reference sequence). This CDR3 has 10 amino acids. With 6 bases removed from V and 6 bases from J, the gap between germline ends came to 5 bases. The chain's CDR3 is CSADAGELFF. The CDR3 coding sequence is TGCAGTGCAGACGCCGGGGAGCTGTTTTTT.

The table lists this clonotype with a few counts. The V gene is TRBV20-1, the J gene TRBJ2-5; D gene unclear. This CDR3 has 15 amino acids. V was pared by 6 bases and J by 0 bases, with 17 bases between. The germline gives CDR1 DFQATT, CDR2 SNEGSKA (reference sequence). CDR3 DNA sequence: TGCAGTGCGAATCTGGCACCTTTCTACCAAGAGACCCAGTACTTC. It specifies CSANLAPFYQETQYF.

Only a few counts were recorded for this clonotype. The chain couples TRBV20-1 to TRBJ2-5; D might be TRBD2 (5 bases). Per germline, CDR1 DFQATT and CDR2 SNEGSKA (reference sequence). This CDR3 spans 12 amino acids. The CDR3 coding sequence is TGCCCCCCTCCGGGGATCCAAGAGACCCAGTACTTC. Residues: CPPPGIQETQYF.

This clonotype came up once. Relative to the germline gene, one junction end is altered; a read error may explain this. The rearrangement uses TRBV12-3 or TRBV12-4 and TRBJ2-3, with D unresolved. This CDR3 has 18 residues. The CDR3 nucleotides read TGTGCCAGCAGTTTGGCAAGTTGGAGAGTTGGGTTGGCAGATGCGCAGTATTTT. Its protein product is CASSLASWRVGLADAQYF.

This clonotype has more than one count but fewer than ten. V and J are TRBV11-3 and TRBJ2-4, with TRBD2 matching 9 bases. The J segment lost 5 bases and the V segment lost 3 bases, leaving 5 bases of the junction unmatched. Germline V gives CDR1 SGHNT, CDR2 YENEEA. The CDR3 sequence is 15 residues long. The CDR3 DNA reads TGTGCCAGCAGCTTGGCGGGGGGGCCTCAAAACATTCAGTACTTC. This translates into CASSLAGGPQNIQYF.

This clonotype was counted between two and nine times. The V gene is TRBV29-1, the J gene TRBJ2-7; TRBD1 might be the D (6 bases). The CDR3 is made up of 13 amino acids. V dropped 4 bases and J dropped 3 bases, with 13 bases sitting between them. CDR1 SQVTM and CDR2 ANQGSEA come from the germline V gene. The CDR3 DNA follows: TGCAGCGTTGCACAGGGAGAGTGCTACGAGCAGTACTTC. Amino acids: CSVAQGECYEQYF.

This clonotype was observed a few times. The genes are TRBV28 and TRBJ2-7; TRBD1 aligns across 9 bases. Germline trimming cut 6 bases from V and 6 bases from J; bases unmatched to any gene: 6. CDR3 length: 13 amino acids. Germline V CDR1 and CDR2: MDHEN, SYDVKM. CDR3 coding DNA: TGTGCCAGCAGAGGACAGGGGACCAGCGAGCAGTACTTC. Translated: CASRGQGTSEQYF.

This clonotype has only one observation. The genes are TRBV27 and TRBJ1-6; 8 bases agree with TRBD1. There are 16 residues in the CDR3. J lost 8 bases, V lost 5 bases, and 11 bases had no gene match. From germline, CDR1 is MNHEY and CDR2 SMNVEV (reference sequence). The DNA of the CDR3 is TGTGCCAGCAGTGACAGGGGAAGAGGGGAGTATTCACCCCTCCACTTT. It encodes CASSDRGRGEYSPLHF.

As to this clonotype: One junction end does not reproduce the germline sequence, and a read error may be involved. CDR3 nucleotides: TGTGCCAGCCTTGGTTTCTCTGGACAGGGTTACTCTGGGGCCAACGTCCGGACTTTC. It translates to CASLGFSGQGYSGANVRTF. The V gene is TRBV6-1, the J gene TRBJ2-6, with 8 bases lining up with TRBD1. The CDR3 contains 19 residues. Per germline, CDR1 MNHNS and CDR2 SASEGT.

This sequence joins TRBV30 and TRBJ2-4; 8 bases match TRBD2. Trimming at V came to 5 bases and at J to 5 bases, leaving 11 bases not matched to a gene. CDR3 length: 15 amino acids. The germline V gene has CDR1 GTSNPN and CDR2 SVGIG (reference sequence). CDR3 sequence (DNA): TGTGCCTGGGGTAAGGTAGCGGGGAGGCAAAACATTCAGTACTTC. Its translation: CAWGKVAGRQNIQYF.

This rearrangement joins TRBV4-1 to TRBJ2-1; D call uncertain. The V gene's germline CDR1 is MGHRA and CDR2 YSYEKL. The V and J ends lost 7 bases and 9 bases respectively, with 16 bases between them. The CDR3 is 13 amino acids. The CDR3 spells CASKAWATGEQFF. CDR3 nucleotide sequence: TGCGCCAGCAAGGCTTGGGCAACCGGTGAGCAGTTCTTC.

This clonotype occurred a few times. This chain uses TRBV5-1 with TRBJ1-2, with 9 nucleotides matching TRBD1. The CDR3 spans 17 residues. Germline loops: CDR1 SGHRS, CDR2 YFSETQ. Trimming at V came to 2 bases and at J to 8 bases, leaving 16 bases not matched to a gene. The CDR3 DNA is TGCGCCAGCAGCTTTTTGCAACCCGGGACAGGGTTCTTGGGCTACACCTTC. The encoded protein is CASSFLQPGTGFLGYTF.

The chain joins TRBV9 to TRBJ1-5; possibly TRBD1 for D (6 bases). The CDR3 has 14 residues. The germline gives CDR1 SGDLS, CDR2 YYNGEE. Trimming shortened V by 0 bases and J by 6 bases, and 10 bases separated the two germline ends. As DNA, the CDR3 is TGTGCCAGCAGCGTAGATGCAGGGGTTCAGCCCCAGCATTTT. This translates into CASSVDAGVQPQHF. Full variable domain (remainder filled in from reference TRBV9 and TRBJ1-5): DSGVTQTPKHLITATGQRVTLRCSPRSGDLSVYWYQQSLDQGLQFLIQYYNGEERAKGNILERFSAQQFPDLHSELNLSSLELGDSALYFCASSVDAGVQPQHFGDGTRLSIL.

The CDR3 DNA reads as TGTGCCAGCACTTCGGATGGCCCCAGGGGCAATCAGCCCCAGCATTTT. Translated: CASTSDGPRGNQPQHF. This chain joins TRBV28 and TRBJ1-5; D is possibly TRBD1 (5 bases). Looked up from germline, CDR1 is MDHEN and CDR2 is SYDVKM. Deletions cut 7 bases from V and 2 bases from J, with 18 bases between. The CDR3 consists of 16 residues.

This chain links TRBV2 with TRBJ2-1; 8 positions agree with TRBD1. V lost 4 bases and J lost 8; bases outside the gene matches: 4. Looked up from germline, CDR1 is SNHLY and CDR2 is FYNNEI. The CDR3 runs to 13 residues. CDR3 region: CASSVTGEYEQFF. CDR3 nucleotide sequence: TGTGCCAGCAGTGTGACAGGGGAATATGAGCAGTTCTTC.

This clonotype was observed a handful of times. This rearrangement joins TRBV7-2 to TRBJ2-1; possibly TRBD2 for D (6 bases). V lost 5 bases to trimming and J lost 7 bases, with 18 bases between them. The CDR3 consists of 15 residues. Germline assignment: CDR1 SGHTA and CDR2 FQGNSA. This CDR3 is CASSNEGGRGNEQFF. CDR3 in DNA: TGTGCCAGCAGCAACGAGGGAGGCCGGGGGAATGAGCAGTTCTTC.